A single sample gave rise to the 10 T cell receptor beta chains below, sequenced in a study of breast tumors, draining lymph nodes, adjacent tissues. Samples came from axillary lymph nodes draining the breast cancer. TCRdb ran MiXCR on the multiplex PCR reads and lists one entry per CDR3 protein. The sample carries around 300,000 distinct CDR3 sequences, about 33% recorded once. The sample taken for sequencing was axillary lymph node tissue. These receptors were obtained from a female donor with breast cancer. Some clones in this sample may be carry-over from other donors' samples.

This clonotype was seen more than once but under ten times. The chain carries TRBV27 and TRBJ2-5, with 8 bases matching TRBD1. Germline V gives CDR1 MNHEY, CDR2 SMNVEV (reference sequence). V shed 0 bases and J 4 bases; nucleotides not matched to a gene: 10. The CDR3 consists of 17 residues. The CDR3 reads CASSLSLGDRSGETQYF. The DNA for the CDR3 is TGTGCCAGCAGTTTATCCCTCGGGGACAGGTCCGGAGAGACCCAGTACTTC.

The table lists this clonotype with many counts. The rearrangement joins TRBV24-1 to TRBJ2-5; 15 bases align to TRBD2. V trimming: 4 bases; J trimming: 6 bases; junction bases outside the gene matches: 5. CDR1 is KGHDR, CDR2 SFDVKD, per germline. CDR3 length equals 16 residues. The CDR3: CATSDPGLAGGKTQYF. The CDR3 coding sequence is TGTGCCACCAGTGACCCGGGACTAGCGGGAGGAAAGACCCAGTACTTC.

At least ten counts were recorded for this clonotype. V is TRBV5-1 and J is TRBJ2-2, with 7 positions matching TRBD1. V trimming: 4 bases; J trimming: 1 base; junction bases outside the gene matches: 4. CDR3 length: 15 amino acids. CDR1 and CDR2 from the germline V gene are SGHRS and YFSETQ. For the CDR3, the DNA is TGCGCCAGCAGCCCGGGACAGATGAACACCGGGGAGCTGTTTTTT. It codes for CASSPGQMNTGELFF.

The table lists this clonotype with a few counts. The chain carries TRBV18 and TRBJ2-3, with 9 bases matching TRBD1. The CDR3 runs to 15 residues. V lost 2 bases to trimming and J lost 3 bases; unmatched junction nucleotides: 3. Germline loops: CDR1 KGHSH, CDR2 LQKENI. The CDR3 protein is CASSPGTGRTDTQYF. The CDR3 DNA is TGTGCCAGCTCACCAGGGACAGGGCGGACAGATACGCAGTATTTT.

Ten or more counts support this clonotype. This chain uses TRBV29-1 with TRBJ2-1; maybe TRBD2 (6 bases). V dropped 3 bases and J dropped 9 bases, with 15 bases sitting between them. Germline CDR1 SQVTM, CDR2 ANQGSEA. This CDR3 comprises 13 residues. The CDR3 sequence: CSVDHLRAGEQFF. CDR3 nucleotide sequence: TGCAGCGTTGATCACTTGCGAGCGGGTGAGCAGTTCTTC.

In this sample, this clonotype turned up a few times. The CDR3 here is CSAKASGRAKSGLNEQFF. The CDR3 DNA reads TGCAGTGCTAAGGCTAGCGGGAGGGCCAAATCCGGATTGAATGAGCAGTTCTTC. The rearrangement links TRBV20-1 to TRBJ2-1, with 12 bases matching TRBD2. The CDR3 sequence is 18 residues long. From germline, CDR1 is DFQATT and CDR2 SNEGSKA (reference sequence). V dropped 4 bases and J dropped 7; count of bases not matched to a gene: 17.

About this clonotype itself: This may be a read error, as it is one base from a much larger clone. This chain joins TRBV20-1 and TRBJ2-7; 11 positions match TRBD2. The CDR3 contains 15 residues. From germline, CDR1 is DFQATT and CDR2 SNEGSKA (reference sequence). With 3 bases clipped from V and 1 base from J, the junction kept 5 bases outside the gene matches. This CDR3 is CSASDSSGRSYEQYF. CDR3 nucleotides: TGCAGTGCTAGTGACTCTAGCGGGAGGTCCTACGAGCAGTACTTC.

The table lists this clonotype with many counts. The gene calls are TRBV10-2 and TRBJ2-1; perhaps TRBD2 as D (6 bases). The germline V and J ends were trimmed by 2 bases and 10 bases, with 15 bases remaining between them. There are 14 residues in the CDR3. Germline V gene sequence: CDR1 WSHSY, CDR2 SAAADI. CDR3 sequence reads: CASSEHHTAGEQFF. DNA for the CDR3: TGCGCCAGCAGTGAGCACCACACAGCGGGCGAGCAGTTCTTC.

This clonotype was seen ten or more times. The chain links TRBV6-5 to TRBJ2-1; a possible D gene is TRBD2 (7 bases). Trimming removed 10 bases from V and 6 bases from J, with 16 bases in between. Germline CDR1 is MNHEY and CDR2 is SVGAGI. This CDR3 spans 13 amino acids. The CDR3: CAIGGRGGNEQFF. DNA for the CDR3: TGTGCCATAGGCGGGAGAGGGGGCAATGAGCAGTTCTTC.

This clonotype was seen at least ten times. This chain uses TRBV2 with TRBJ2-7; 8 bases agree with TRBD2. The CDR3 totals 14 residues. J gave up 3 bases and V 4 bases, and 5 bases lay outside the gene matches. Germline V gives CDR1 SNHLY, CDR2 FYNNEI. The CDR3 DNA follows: TGTGCCAGCAGTGTCGGGAGGGCAGGCTACGAGCAGTACTTC. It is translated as CASSVGRAGYEQYF.